These T cell receptor beta chains were read from a single sample in a study of blood T cell repertoires in COVID-19. The table came from immunoSEQ multiplex PCR; TCRdb's copy has only in-frame clones and leaves some out. The table includes fewer than 150,000 clones, 86% detected once. Sample: peripheral blood. These receptors all stem from a man aged 65-85 years who had recovered from COVID-19. Each CDR3 is given with its conserved first and last residue. D genes are given only for firm matches. Clone size is stated in some rows and not others, as once, few, many or a class when expanded.

>TRBD1|TRBV18|.|TRBJ2-7
TGTGCCAGCTCACTTGAAGGGACAGGGGAAAACTACGAGCAGTACTTC
CASSLEGTGENYEQYF
>.|TRBV15|.|TRBJ2-7
TGTGCCACCAGCAGAGAGCAGGGGCCCGCTTACGAGCAGTACTTC
CATSREQGPAYEQYF
>.|TRBV19|.|TRBJ2-3
TGTGCCAGTATTGGCGGTGCTAGCACAGATACGCAGTATTTT
CASIGGASTDTQYF
>TRBD2|TRBV27|.|TRBJ2-1
TGTGCCAGCAGTTTTTCGGCTAGCGGCCCCTCTGGGTCCTACAATGAGCAGTTCTTC
CASSFSASGPSGSYNEQFF
>TRBD1|TRBV6-2/TRBV6-3|.|TRBJ2-7
TGTGCCAGCAGCCGGGACAGGGGGTACGAGCAGTACTTC
CASSRDRGYEQYF
>.|TRBV5-8|.|TRBJ1-6
TGTGCCAGCAGCTTGGACTATTCACCCCTCCACTTT
CASSLDYSPLHF
>.|TRBV19|.|TRBJ2-5
TGTGCCAGTTCACAGCTTGGGGAGGAGACCCAGTACTTC
CASSQLGEETQYF
>.|TRBV12-3/TRBV12-4|once|TRBJ2-1
TGTGCCAGCAGCTTCCAGAACTACAATGAGCAGTTCTTC
CASSFQNYNEQFF
>TRBD1|TRBV19|.|TRBJ2-7
TGTGCCAGTAGTCACAGGGGTCGTACCTACGAGCAGTACTTC
CASSHRGRTYEQYF
>TRBD1|TRBV28|.|TRBJ1-5
TGTGCCAGCAGCCCGAGGGACAGGGTAAATCAGCCCCAGCATTTT
CASSPRDRVNQPQHF
>.|TRBV7-2|once|TRBJ1-1
TGTGCCAGCAGCTTGAAAACAGGTGTCACTGAAGCTTTCTTT
CASSLKTGVTEAFF
>.|TRBV12-3/TRBV12-4|.|TRBJ1-6
TGTGCCAGCAGTTTAGGGCCAGATTCACCCCTCCACTTT
CASSLGPDSPLHF
>TRBD2|TRBV7-6|.|TRBJ2-3
TGTGCCAGCAGATCACTAGCGGGGGGGCGGGCTAGCACAGATACGCAGTATTTT
CASRSLAGGRASTDTQYF
>.|TRBV11-1|.|TRBJ1-2
TGTGCCAGCAGCTTTCTCCAGGGAAGCTATGGCTACACCTTC
CASSFLQGSYGYTF
>.|TRBV7-9|few|TRBJ2-3
TGTGCCAGCAGCTTGGAGGGGGCTGATACGCAGTATTTT
CASSLEGADTQYF
>TRBD1|TRBV29-1|.|TRBJ1-1
TGCAGCGCAAACAGGGGGCGCGGAGCTTTCTTT
CSANRGRGAFF
>.|TRBV5-1|.|TRBJ2-7
TGCGCCAGCAGCTCCGGGACACTAGGTGCCGTGCAGTACTTC
CASSSGTLGAVQYF
>.|TRBV5-4|.|TRBJ2-5
TGTGCCAGCAGATCATACAGGGAAGAGACCCAGTACTTC
CASRSYREETQYF
>TRBD2|TRBV30|few|TRBJ2-7
TGTGCCTGGAGTGTAAAAGTGGGACTAGCGGTACCCTACGAGCAGTACTTC
CAWSVKVGLAVPYEQYF
>TRBD1|TRBV20-1|.|TRBJ2-7
TGCAGTGCTAGTCTTCTCGGGCAGGGGGTGGGAGAGCAGTACTTC
CSASLLGQGVGEQYF
>TRBD1|TRBV11-2|.|TRBJ2-3
TGTGCCAGCAGCTACCTGGGGGGACAGGGGACAGATACGCAGTATTTT
CASSYLGGQGTDTQYF
>.|TRBV6-2/TRBV6-3|.|TRBJ1-2
TGTGCCAGCAGTATCAGCGGATCAGGGGCGGCCCCAGGCTATGGCTACACCTTC
CASSISGSGAAPGYGYTF
>.|TRBV27|.|TRBJ2-1
TGTGCCAGCAGTTTTGGGGGGAGCTCCTACAATGAGCAGTTCTTC
CASSFGGSSYNEQFF
>.|TRBV6-6|.|TRBJ2-3
TGTGCCAGCAGTTACTTGGGACTGGGCACAGATACGCAGTATTTT
CASSYLGLGTDTQYF
>TRBD2|TRBV9|few|TRBJ2-7
TGTGCCAGCAGCGTAGGACTAGCGGGGGGAGAGGAGCAGTACTTC
CASSVGLAGGEEQYF
>.|TRBV7-2|.|TRBJ2-7
TGTGCCAGCAGCTTAGGGAGGCGGGGGCTGTACGAGCAGTACTTC
CASSLGRRGLYEQYF